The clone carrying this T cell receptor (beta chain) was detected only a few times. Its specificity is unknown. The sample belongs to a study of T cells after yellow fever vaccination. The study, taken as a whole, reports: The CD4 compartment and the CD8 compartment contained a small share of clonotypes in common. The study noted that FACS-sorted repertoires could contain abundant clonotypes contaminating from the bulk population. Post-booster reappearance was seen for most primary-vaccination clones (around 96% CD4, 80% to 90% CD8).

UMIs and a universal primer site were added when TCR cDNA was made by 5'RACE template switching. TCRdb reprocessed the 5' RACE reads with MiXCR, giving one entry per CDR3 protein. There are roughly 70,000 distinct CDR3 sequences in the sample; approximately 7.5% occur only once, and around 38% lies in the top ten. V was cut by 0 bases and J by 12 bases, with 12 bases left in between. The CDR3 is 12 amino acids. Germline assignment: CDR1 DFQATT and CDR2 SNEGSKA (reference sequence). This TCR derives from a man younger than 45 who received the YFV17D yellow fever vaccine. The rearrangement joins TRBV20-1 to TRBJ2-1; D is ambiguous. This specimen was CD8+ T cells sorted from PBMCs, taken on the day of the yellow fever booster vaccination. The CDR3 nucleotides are TGCAGTGCTAGAGACCACAGAATATGGCAGTTCTTC. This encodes CSARDHRIWQFF.